A selection of T cell receptor beta chains follows, all from one sample in a study of blood T cell repertoires in COVID-19. Repertoires were generated with immunoSEQ multiplex PCR, while TCRdb's copy carries only in-frame clones and drops some. The repertoire holds more than 150,000 clones, with approximately 87% as singletons. Material for sequencing was peripheral blood. All receptors come from a woman in her 70s with acute or convalescent COVID-19. Each CDR3 is given with its conserved first and last residue. D genes are given only for firm matches. Part of the rows lack a size; the others show once, few, many or a class for expanded clones.

CDR3: CASNRQGPNTEAFF
DNA: TGTGCCAGCAACAGACAGGGCCCGAACACTGAAGCTTTCTTT
D: TRBD1
size: many
V: TRBV27
length: 14
J: TRBJ1-1

CDR3: CASSQVGYTEAFF
DNA: TGTGCCAGCAGCCAAGTCGGGTACACTGAAGCTTTCTTT
D: -
size: -
V: TRBV3-1/TRBV3-2
length: 13
J: TRBJ1-1

CDR3: CASTRQSRYGYTF
DNA: TGTGCCTCTACTCGACAGTCCCGCTATGGCTACACCTTC
D: -
size: -
V: TRBV30
length: 13
J: TRBJ1-2

CDR3: CASSPLSGLATIYEQYF
DNA: TGTGCCAGCAGCCCATTAAGCGGACTAGCGACCATCTACGAGCAGTACTTC
D: TRBD2
size: -
V: TRBV11-3
length: 17
J: TRBJ2-7

CDR3: CASSPGQGTNTEAFF
DNA: TGCGCCAGCAGCCCGGGACAGGGGACGAACACTGAAGCTTTCTTT
D: TRBD1
size: -
V: TRBV5-1
length: 15
J: TRBJ1-1

CDR3: CASSERRSRANYGYTF
DNA: TGCGCCAGCAGTGAGCGGCGGTCCCGAGCTAACTATGGCTACACCTTC
D: -
size: -
V: TRBV10-2
length: 16
J: TRBJ1-2

CDR3: CSVGTSGGRRETQYF
DNA: TGCAGCGTCGGGACTAGCGGGGGGAGGAGAGAGACCCAGTACTTC
D: TRBD2
size: -
V: TRBV29-1
length: 15
J: TRBJ2-5

CDR3: CASLPTGLAGGQSDEQFF
DNA: TGTGCCAGCCTCCCAACGGGACTAGCGGGGGGGCAATCGGATGAGCAGTTCTTC
D: TRBD2
size: -
V: TRBV7-8
length: 18
J: TRBJ2-1

CDR3: CASSLTGTGRTEAFF
DNA: TGTGCCAGCAGCTTAACCGGGACAGGGAGGACTGAAGCTTTCTTT
D: TRBD1
size: -
V: TRBV11-3
length: 15
J: TRBJ1-1

CDR3: CASSPGTSGSVKNIQYF
DNA: TGTGCCAGCAGCCCGGGGACTAGCGGGAGTGTCAAAAACATTCAGTACTTC
D: TRBD2
size: -
V: TRBV7-8
length: 17
J: TRBJ2-4

CDR3: CASSLALTGTANTEAFF
DNA: TGTGCCAGCAGCTTGGCCCTGACCGGGACAGCCAACACTGAAGCTTTCTTT
D: TRBD1
size: -
V: TRBV5-6
length: 17
J: TRBJ1-1

CDR3: CASSEGSSGEKLFF
DNA: TGCGCCAGCAGTGAGGGGTCGTCCGGGGAAAAACTGTTTTTT
D: -
size: -
V: TRBV10-1
length: 14
J: TRBJ1-4

CDR3: CASTQGAGYGYTF
DNA: TGTGCCAGCACACAGGGGGCAGGGTATGGCTACACCTTC
D: TRBD1
size: -
V: TRBV6-5
length: 13
J: TRBJ1-2

CDR3: CASIMWGGGTEAFF
DNA: TGTGCCAGTATTATGTGGGGTGGAGGGACTGAAGCTTTCTTT
D: -
size: -
V: TRBV19
length: 14
J: TRBJ1-1

CDR3: CATSRGGETQYF
DNA: TGTGCCACCAGCAGAGGAGGAGAGACCCAGTACTTC
D: -
size: -
V: TRBV15
length: 12
J: TRBJ2-5

CDR3: CASSLDRGSSYSNQPQHF
DNA: TGTGCCAGCAGTTTGGACAGGGGCTCGTCGTATAGCAATCAGCCCCAGCATTTT
D: TRBD1
size: -
V: TRBV2
length: 18
J: TRBJ1-5

CDR3: CASSPTGTGETQYF
DNA: TGTGCCAGCAGTCCGACAGGGACGGGCGAGACCCAGTACTTC
D: TRBD1
size: once
V: TRBV6-2/TRBV6-3
length: 14
J: TRBJ2-5

CDR3: CASSDLGTNYGYTF
DNA: TGTGCCAGCAGCGACCTCGGGACAAACTATGGCTACACCTTC
D: -
size: -
V: TRBV9
length: 14
J: TRBJ1-2

CDR3: CASSFLGGANYGYTF
DNA: TGTGCCAGCAGCTTTTTGGGGGGAGCTAACTATGGCTACACCTTC
D: -
size: -
V: TRBV5-8
length: 15
J: TRBJ1-2

CDR3: CAISGGREETQYF
DNA: TGTGCCATCAGTGGGGGCAGGGAAGAGACCCAGTACTTC
D: -
size: -
V: TRBV10-3
length: 13
J: TRBJ2-5

CDR3: CASSQGDYGYTF
DNA: TGCGCCAGCAGCCAGGGAGACTATGGCTACACCTTC
D: -
size: -
V: TRBV4-1
length: 12
J: TRBJ1-2

CDR3: CASSTGQGARPQHF
DNA: TGTGCCAGCAGTACCGGACAGGGGGCGCGGCCCCAGCATTTT
D: TRBD1
size: -
V: TRBV6-6
length: 14
J: TRBJ1-5

CDR3: CASSQGREFETQYF
DNA: TGCGCCAGCAGCCAAGGGCGGGAATTCGAGACCCAGTACTTC
D: -
size: -
V: TRBV4-3
length: 14
J: TRBJ2-5

CDR3: CASSLGGWDTEAFF
DNA: TGTGCCAGCAGCTTGGGGGGTTGGGACACTGAAGCTTTCTTT
D: -
size: -
V: TRBV7-8
length: 14
J: TRBJ1-1

CDR3: CASSLLDRGRPEAFF
DNA: TGTGCCAGCAGCCTCCTCGACAGGGGGAGACCTGAAGCTTTCTTT
D: TRBD1
size: few
V: TRBV3-1/TRBV3-2
length: 15
J: TRBJ1-1

CDR3: CASSLLAGGPSSEQYF
DNA: TGTGCCAGCAGTTTACTAGCGGGAGGGCCATCCTCCGAGCAGTACTTC
D: TRBD2
size: -
V: TRBV28
length: 16
J: TRBJ2-7

CDR3: CASSTFLAGTYNEQFF
DNA: TGTGCCAGTTCCACCTTCCTAGCGGGGACCTACAATGAGCAGTTCTTC
D: TRBD2
size: -
V: TRBV19
length: 16
J: TRBJ2-1

CDR3: CASSPTGATNEKLFF
DNA: TGTGCCAGCAGCCCGACGGGAGCAACTAATGAAAAACTGTTTTTT
D: -
size: -
V: TRBV7-8
length: 15
J: TRBJ1-4

CDR3: CASSVAEFRGQGYTF
DNA: TGTGCCAGCAGCGTAGCTGAATTCAGGGGGCAAGGCTACACCTTC
D: TRBD1
size: once
V: TRBV9
length: 15
J: TRBJ1-2

CDR3: CASSLAQTSRDEKLFF
DNA: TGTGCCAGTAGTCTAGCCCAGACCTCGAGGGATGAAAAACTGTTTTTT
D: -
size: -
V: TRBV19
length: 16
J: TRBJ1-4

CDR3: CASSPLGPPGGYEQYF
DNA: TGTGCCAGCAGCCCTCTCGGACCCCCCGGAGGGTACGAGCAGTACTTC
D: -
size: -
V: TRBV14
length: 16
J: TRBJ2-7

CDR3: CASSLESQGAYTEAFF
DNA: TGTGCCAGCAGCTTAGAGAGTCAGGGGGCGTACACTGAAGCTTTCTTT
D: TRBD1
size: -
V: TRBV7-8
length: 16
J: TRBJ1-1

CDR3: CAINEFGTVYEQYF
DNA: TGTGCCATCAACGAATTCGGGACAGTTTACGAGCAGTACTTC
D: TRBD1
size: -
V: TRBV10-3
length: 14
J: TRBJ2-7